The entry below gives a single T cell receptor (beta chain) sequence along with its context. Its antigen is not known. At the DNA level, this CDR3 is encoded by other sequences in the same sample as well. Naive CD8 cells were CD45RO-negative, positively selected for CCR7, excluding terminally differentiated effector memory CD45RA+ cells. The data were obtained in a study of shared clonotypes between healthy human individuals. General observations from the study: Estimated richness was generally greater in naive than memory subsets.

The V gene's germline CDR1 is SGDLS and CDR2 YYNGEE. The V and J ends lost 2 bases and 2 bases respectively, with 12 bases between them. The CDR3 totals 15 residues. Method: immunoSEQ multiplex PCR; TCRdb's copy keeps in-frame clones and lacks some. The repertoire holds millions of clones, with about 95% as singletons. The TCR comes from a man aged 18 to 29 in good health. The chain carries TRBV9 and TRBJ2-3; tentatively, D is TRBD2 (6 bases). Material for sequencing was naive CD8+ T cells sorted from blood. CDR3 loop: CASSVDGGVTDTQYF. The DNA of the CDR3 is TGTGCCAGCAGCGTCGACGGGGGAGTCACAGATACGCAGTATTTT. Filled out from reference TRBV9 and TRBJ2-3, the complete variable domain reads DSGVTQTPKHLITATGQRVTLRCSPRSGDLSVYWYQQSLDQGLQFLIQYYNGEERAKGNILERFSAQQFPDLHSELNLSSLELGDSALYFCASSVDGGVTDTQYFGPGTRLTVL.